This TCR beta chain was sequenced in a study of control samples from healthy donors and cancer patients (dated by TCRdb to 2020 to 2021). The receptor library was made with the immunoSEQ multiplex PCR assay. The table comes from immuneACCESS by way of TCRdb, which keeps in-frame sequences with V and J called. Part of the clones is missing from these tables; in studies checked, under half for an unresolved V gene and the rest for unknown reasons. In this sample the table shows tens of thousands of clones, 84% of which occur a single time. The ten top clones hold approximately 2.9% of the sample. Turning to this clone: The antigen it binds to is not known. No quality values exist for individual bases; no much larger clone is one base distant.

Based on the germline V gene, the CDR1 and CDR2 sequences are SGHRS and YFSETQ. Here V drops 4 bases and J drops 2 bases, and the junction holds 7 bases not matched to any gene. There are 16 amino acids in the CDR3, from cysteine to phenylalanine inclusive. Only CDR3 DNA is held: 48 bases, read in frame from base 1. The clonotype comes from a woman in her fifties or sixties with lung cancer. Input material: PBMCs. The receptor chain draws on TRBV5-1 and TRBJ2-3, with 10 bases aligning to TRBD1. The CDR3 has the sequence CASSISGTGDTDTQYF. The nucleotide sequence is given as TGCGCCAGCAGCATATCCGGGACAGGGGACACAGATACGCAGTATTTT.